Listed below are T cell receptor beta chains from one sample, sequenced in a study of beta chain features in type 1 diabetes. TCRdb's table, derived via immunoSEQ multiplex PCR, lists solely in-frame clones and lacks some. The table includes hundreds of thousands of clones, 15% to 19% detected once. The sample was naive CD4+ T cells from blood. The receptors come from a man between 18 and 29 years old in good health. Each CDR3 is given with its conserved first and last residue. Fields, in order: CDR3 DNA, CDR3 protein, V gene, J gene, D gene, clone size. The D gene is left open where the match is weak. A clone size is listed for some rows: how often the clone was seen (once, few, many), or a class if it is expanded.

TGTGCCAGCCATGATGGGGCTTACACAGATACGCAGTATTTT	CASHDGAYTDTQYF	TRBV5-4	TRBJ2-3	-	few
TGCGCCACCAGACTAGCGGGGTCCTACGAGCAGTACTTC	CATRLAGSYEQYF	TRBV10-2	TRBJ2-7	TRBD2	few
TGCGCCAGCAGCCAAGAGGGAGTAGGGAGCTACGAGCAGTACTTC	CASSQEGVGSYEQYF	TRBV4-3	TRBJ2-7	-	-
TGTGCCAGCAGCCCCCGGACTCCAACAAAATTCTCTGGAAACACCATATATTTT	CASSPRTPTKFSGNTIYF	TRBV14	TRBJ1-3	-	-
TGTGCCAGCAGCTTACAGGGGTACACCGGGGAGCTGTTTTTT	CASSLQGYTGELFF	TRBV7-2	TRBJ2-2	-	-
TGCGCCAGCAGCTTCGGAGGGGTTAACGCGGGAGGTAGGGAGACCCAGTACTTC	CASSFGGVNAGGRETQYF	TRBV5-1	TRBJ2-5	TRBD2	-
TGTGCCAGCAGCCCGGCTGGTACCTCCTACAATGAGCAGTTCTTC	CASSPAGTSYNEQFF	TRBV9	TRBJ2-1	-	-
TGTGCCAGCAGCGCGTCTACTGGGGCCAACGTCCTGACTTTC	CASSASTGANVLTF	TRBV9	TRBJ2-6	-	few
TGTGCCAGCAGGGGGGACGGAGCGGTGAACACTGAAGCTTTCTTT	CASRGDGAVNTEAFF	TRBV2	TRBJ1-1	-	-
TGTGCCAGCAGCTCGTCAGGGGGCAATCAGCCCCAGCATTTT	CASSSSGGNQPQHF	TRBV7-9	TRBJ1-5	-	-
TGTGCCAGCAGAGGACCCGACAATGAGCAGTTCTTC	CASRGPDNEQFF	TRBV9	TRBJ2-1	-	-
TGCGCCAGCAGCCTGGGGGTGGAGGGGTACTTC	CASSLGVEGYF	TRBV4-3	TRBJ2-7	-	few
TGTGCCAGCAGTTTTAACAGATCACCAGATACGCAGTATTTT	CASSFNRSPDTQYF	TRBV27	TRBJ2-3	-	few
TGTGCCAGCAGTTTTAACCGAGGCGGATCACAAGAGACCCAGTACTTC	CASSFNRGGSQETQYF	TRBV28	TRBJ2-5	-	few
TGTGCCAGCAGCCCATTGGCAGGGACCTACGAGCAGTACTTC	CASSPLAGTYEQYF	TRBV7-9	TRBJ2-7	-	-
TGCAGCGTACGCAACCGACAGCTCTCATACGAGCAGTACTTC	CSVRNRQLSYEQYF	TRBV29-1	TRBJ2-7	-	few
TGTGCCAGCAGCTTAGGACAGGGGGTCACTGAAGCTTTCTTT	CASSLGQGVTEAFF	TRBV7-3	TRBJ1-1	TRBD1	-
TGTGCCAGCAGCAGAGGTGGCAGGGGGAACACTGAAGCTTTCTTT	CASSRGGRGNTEAFF	TRBV7-8	TRBJ1-1	-	few
TGCGCCAGCAGCCGGAAGGTCATGGGACAGGGAACAAACGAGCAGTACTTC	CASSRKVMGQGTNEQYF	TRBV7-2	TRBJ2-7	TRBD1	-
TGTGCCAGCTCACCCTCGACGACAGTTAACTATGGCTACACCTTC	CASSPSTTVNYGYTF	TRBV18	TRBJ1-2	-	-
TGTGCCTGGAATGGACAGAGAACCTTTTCGGAGGAACTCTCTGGAAACACCATATATTTT	CAWNGQRTFSEELSGNTIYF	TRBV30	TRBJ1-3	-	few
TGTGCCAGCAGCTCGCCCGATTTAGCCAAAAACATTCAGTACTTC	CASSSPDLAKNIQYF	TRBV7-2	TRBJ2-4	-	few
TGTGCCAGCAGAGAGGGACACGGGTCAACTGAAGCTTTCTTT	CASREGHGSTEAFF	TRBV11-1	TRBJ1-1	-	-
TGTGCCAGCAGCTTACGGGACTTTTACAATGAGCAGTTCTTC	CASSLRDFYNEQFF	TRBV7-8	TRBJ2-1	-	-
TGCAGCGTTGGGGGACAGGGTAACAATCAGCCCCAGCATTTT	CSVGGQGNNQPQHF	TRBV29-1	TRBJ1-5	TRBD1	-
TGTGCCAGCAGTTTAATACGGCAGGCGGGGTACGAGCAGTACTTC	CASSLIRQAGYEQYF	TRBV28	TRBJ2-7	-	few